This T cell receptor beta chain was identified in a study of cytomegalovirus exposure and HLA in healthy donors (dated by TCRdb to 2017 to 2019). About the investigation overall: An earlier analysis of 550 to 700 of the donors reported 250 to 300 Gb of sequence data and some 100 million unique TCR beta sequences from 190 million or so T cells. An earlier analysis of fewer than 700 of the donors applied high-throughput TCR beta sequencing to assess whether each TCR beta V gene segment acted as functional or pseudogenic. The T cell repertoires of 666 subjects were profiled by immunosequencing and related to cytomegalovirus serostatus. Typing coverage differed by locus: A, B, C, DRB1 and DQB1 were typed in about 620-640 donors, DQA1 in 522, DPA1 in 606, and DPB1 in 472. A separate validation cohort of approximately 130 different subjects was used in addition to the roughly 700-subject first cohort. In a later analysis, previously published TCR beta repertoires from roughly 710 donors were re-analyzed and high-resolution HLA genotyping was added so that TCR occurrence patterns could be studied. Every repertoire in the discovery cohort had been generated on one and the same sequencing platform. The study was designed to test whether signatures of past pathogen exposure could be identified by cataloging public T cell receptors. Of the roughly 430 genotyped donors, 81% fell in the genetic ancestry cluster associated with self-reported Caucasian donors. Both class I and class II loci were covered by HLA typing, at four-digit resolution. A later genetic analysis used genome-wide SNP genotypes for about three fifths of the 666 donors, treating that subset as a discovery cohort. Donor age, sex, ethnicity and CMV serostatus were compiled together with the repertoire data. Approximately 310 gigabases of sequencing data and 70 million to 85 million unique TCR sequences were included in an early release covering roughly 600 HLA-typed donors. The later analysis used no new phenotypic data to find candidate immune exposures, relying instead on TCR beta sequences and their occurrence across donors. The study combined high-throughput TCR immunosequencing, statistical association of individual TCRs with disease status, and machine learning to predict cytomegalovirus infection status. Roughly five DR-DQ haplotypes were handled as single units for association and clustering because linkage in the cohort was strong. Across some 400 genotyped donors of the cohort, an average of about 240,000 unique TCR beta nucleotide sequences per donor were sequenced, and approximately 17% of those sequences were non-productive.

Reading from cysteine to phenylalanine, the CDR3 counts 14 amino acids. Only CDR3 DNA is held: 42 bases, read in frame from base 1. From a lookup of the germline V gene, CDR1 and CDR2 are SNHLY and FYNNEI. The junction carries 10 bases between V and J, which are trimmed by 1 base and 4 bases respectively. With regard to this clone: Its antigen has not been determined.

The cohort was made up of hundreds of healthy bone marrow donors. At the time of sampling, all cohort members were nominally healthy, though unrecorded immune exposures were likely present. The donor tested CMV seropositive, placing the donor among the 250 to 300 seropositive members of the cohort. Every donor gave a peripheral blood sample, and the peripheral blood mononuclear cells from that sample were used for TCR beta sequencing. The Qiagen DNeasy Blood Extraction Kit was used to extract genomic DNA from the blood cell samples. The paper's findings and limits, for the study overall: In a later analysis, 16,951 TCR beta sequences were associated with specific HLA alleles at a false discovery rate of 0.05. In an earlier analysis of some 540 of the donors, most TCR beta V segments appeared in productive rearrangements about 87% or about 30% of the time, broadly matching IMGT annotations. In a later analysis, HLA-associated TCR beta chains showed more clonal expansion and lower generation probabilities than non-associated chains that were equally common. In vitro tests confirmed that three of the cytomegalovirus-associated TCR beta chains recognize cytomegalovirus antigens. In a later analysis, most CMV-associated TCR beta chains were found to appear HLA-restricted, with HLA associations seemingly driven largely by CMV exposure. A further reported finding was that TCR beta sequences accurately predicted the HLA-A and HLA-B alleles for most subjects in the first cohort. Assigning TCR associations to individual alleles was difficult when HLA alleles, especially DR and DQ, strongly co-occurred. While some public TCRs were present in many individuals, most TCR sequences turned up only very rarely across donors. The authors suggested that the approach could potentially be extended to other disease states and immunological phenotypes. According to a later analysis, TCR association rates differed among HLA loci, with DRB1 alleles showing the most associated TCRs and HLA-C alleles showing the fewest. A cluster of highly shared sequence variants was judged likely to be a technical artifact of the sequencing pipeline. In both the original and validation cohorts, the classifier was reported to diagnose cytomegalovirus status with high specificity and sensitivity. An association between a missense DCLRE1C variant and V-gene and J-gene trimming of TCR beta chains was found in a later genetic analysis and replicated in an independent cohort. A total of roughly 160 TCR beta chains were listed by the study as associated with cytomegalovirus. A later analysis reported that several top co-occurrence clusters appeared linked to parvovirus B19, influenza, CMV and Epstein-Barr virus. According to a later genetic analysis, donors in an Asian-associated ancestry cluster had fewer N-insertions in productive TCRs than the roughly 670-donor mean. Sequencing depth was assumed to be roughly uniform across donors in the presence/absence analyses, though that assumption may not hold. The earlier analysis of 587 of the donors excluded over 15 rarely observed V segments, including chromosome 9 orphons, because counts were too low. The cohort was sequenced for TCR beta chains only, and without alpha or paired-chain data the features that could be detected were limited. Linkage disequilibrium might explain the correlated functional status among segregating V segments, but an unknown experimental factor could not be excluded. Because HLA typing was missing for some donors at each locus, association tests included only the typed subset. Some IMGT-functional V segments, including TRBV6-2 and TRBV6-3, could not be distinguished by the 87-base-pair reads and were therefore excluded. Immune exposure information for the cohort was limited to CMV serostatus.

The library was built by means of the immunoSEQ multiplex PCR assay. The multiplex PCR relied on a mix of 60 forward primers for TCR Vbeta segments and 13 reverse primers for TCR Jbeta segments. The CDR3 region of rearranged TCR beta genes was amplified from genomic DNA with a multiplex PCR assay. Amplified TCR beta libraries were sequenced as 87-base-pair reads on the Illumina HiSeq System. As for the authors' bioinformatics: Across the 500 to 750 repertoires, a later analysis counted about 81 million unique TCR beta chains, around 10 million of which were shared by at least two donors. Raw reads were error-corrected and collapsed into unique sequences by a nearest-neighbor algorithm in which closely related sequences were merged to remove PCR and sequencing errors. V, D and J gene segments were assigned by aligning CDR3 sequences to IMGT reference sequences. For a sequence to be retained, a match of at least six nucleotides was required to both a V gene segment and a J gene segment. A rearrangement counted as productive if the CDR3 had no stop codons and remained in frame with V and J, and every other rearrangement counted as non-productive. Following IMGT convention, CDR3 was defined as the stretch from the second conserved V-encoded cysteine to the conserved J-encoded phenylalanine. In an earlier analysis of some 550 of the donors, sequences lacking an unambiguous match to a single V gene segment were excluded. In an earlier analysis of about 590 of the donors, a V segment was called functional when productive rearrangements were above 56.7%, and segregating when the standard deviation between donors exceeded 5%. To diagnose cytomegalovirus status from the catalog of TCR beta chain sequences, a statistical classification framework was built. In a later analysis, V and J genes were assigned by comparing TCR nucleotide sequences against IMGT/GENE-DB human TR gene sequences. The TCRdist pipeline was used in a later analysis to assign CDR3 sequences and most-parsimonious VDJ recombination scenarios. In a later analysis, each TCR beta chain was defined by its CDR3 amino acid sequence together with its V-gene family, and reads lacking a unique V-gene family were excluded. To address suspected cross-contamination and a sequencing artifact, a later analysis removed several hundred highly shared, low-generation-probability nucleotide sequences. In a later analysis, a clonal expansion index for each public chain was calculated from normalized within-repertoire ranks of inferred template counts. Generation probabilities in a later analysis came from a VDJ recombination model fitted to out-of-frame rearrangements, and those results were checked against IGoR. Hypergeometric tests were used in a later analysis to score TCR-TCR, TCR-HLA and TCR-CMV co-occurrence, with a repertoire-size bias correction applied to the TCR pairs. False discovery rates were estimated in a later analysis by permuting HLA or CMV assignments 20 times. In a later analysis, co-occurring TCRs were grouped using DBSCAN, with TCRdist sequence similarity added in when clustering inside HLA-allele-positive subsets. For co-occurrence clustering, repertoires with fewer than 30,000 or more than 120,000 public chains were excluded, along with roughly 5 repertoires with anomalous nucleotide sharing. TCRdb limited this immuneACCESS table to in-frame rearrangements with V and J called. A share of clones is missing; checked studies link under half to unresolved V genes, and the rest is unexplained. V, J and clone size were drawn from that table, and D and trimming were deduced from the DNA. Per the sample table, the count is around 70,000 clones. The ten largest make up roughly 2.4% of the sample.

Sequencing was carried out using PBMCs. The receptor comes from a female donor in good health and CMV-seropositive. The chain was built from TRBV2 and TRBJ1-2; the D gene cannot be named for sure. At the DNA level, the sequence is TGTGCCAGCAGTGAAGGGTTTACAACCTATGGCTACACCTTC. The encoded protein is CASSEGFTTYGYTF.